This TCR beta chain was sequenced for a study of cytomegalovirus exposure and HLA in healthy donors. Study-wide results and caveats: According to a later analysis, most TCR beta chains associated with CMV appeared HLA-restricted. In an earlier analysis, most TCR beta V segments were productive about 87% or about 30% of the time. Another analysis was done later, and it associated approximately 15,000 TCR beta sequences with HLA alleles at 0.05 false discovery rate.

With respect to this clone: As yet, its antigen is unknown.

CDR1 and CDR2 from the germline V gene are SNHLY and FYNNEI. The ends were cut back, 8 bases at V and 3 bases at J, with 25 bases in the middle. The CDR3 is 17 residues long. PCR primers comprised 60 Vbeta and 13 Jbeta primers. Using immunoSEQ multiplex PCR, the repertoire was profiled, and TCRdb retains in-frame clones only, with some absent. The table lists about 200,000 clones, about 80% of them singletons, with 0.6% to 0.65% in the top ten. As for the donors, each was a healthy bone marrow donor. Sequences were obtained from PBMCs. The gene calls are TRBV2 and TRBJ1-1; no clear D. This clonotype was sampled from a young man in good health and CMV-seronegative. CDR3 in amino acids: CASLRVTNLHKDTEAFF. CDR3 in DNA: TGTGCCAGCTTGAGGGTAACAAACCTGCATAAGGACACTGAAGCTTTCTTT.